This is a list of T cell receptor beta chains from one sample in a study of cytomegalovirus exposure and HLA in healthy donors. Method: immunoSEQ multiplex PCR; TCRdb's copy keeps in-frame clones and lacks some. This sample yields 80,000 or so clones, of which 75% to 85% are seen a single time; roughly 3.5% belongs to the top ten. The specimen was PBMCs. The source of these receptors is a man aged 35-49 years in good health and CMV-seronegative. The CDR3 runs from the conserved cysteine through the conserved F or W. The D gene is left open where the match is weak. The size of a clone is reported for some rows only, either as once, few or many, or as a class for expanded clones.

>TRBV4-2|TRBJ2-2|TRBD2|-
CASEPGGTGELFF
TGTGCCAGCGAGCCGGGAGGCACCGGGGAGCTGTTTTTT
>TRBV19|TRBJ2-5|-|-
CASRQGSQETQYF
TGTGCCAGCCGCCAGGGATCGCAAGAGACCCAGTACTTC
>TRBV7-9|TRBJ2-7|-|-
CSSSTPTGGNSYEQYF
TGTTCCAGCAGCACCCCGACTGGGGGGAATAGCTACGAGCAGTACTTC
>TRBV27|TRBJ2-1|-|once
CASSFTPEPLYNEQFF
TGTGCCAGCAGTTTCACCCCTGAACCACTCTACAATGAGCAGTTCTTC
>TRBV28|TRBJ1-2|-|-
CASSLGQNYGYTF
TGTGCCAGCAGTCTAGGACAGAACTATGGCTACACCTTC
>TRBV2|TRBJ2-7|TRBD2|-
CASSEWGSGTYEQYF
TGTGCCAGCAGTGAATGGGGCAGCGGGACCTACGAGCAGTACTTC
>TRBV7-8|TRBJ1-5|-|-
CASSLNRGGDQPQHF
TGTGCCAGCAGCCTCAATCGGGGAGGGGATCAGCCCCAGCATTTT
>TRBV27|TRBJ2-7|-|-
CASSRDFQNSQYF
TGTGCCAGCAGCCGGGACTTTCAGAACTCGCAGTACTTC
>TRBV19|TRBJ2-1|TRBD2|-
CASRSGLASYNEQFF
TGTGCCAGTAGATCGGGACTAGCCTCTTACAATGAGCAGTTCTTC
>TRBV29-1|TRBJ1-1|TRBD1|-
CSVEGTGTNTEAFF
TGCAGCGTTGAGGGGACAGGTACGAACACTGAAGCTTTCTTT
>TRBV5-1|TRBJ1-1|TRBD1|-
CASSVGQGAIATEAFF
TGCGCCAGCAGCGTGGGACAGGGGGCGATCGCCACTGAAGCTTTCTTT
>TRBV6-1|TRBJ2-5|-|-
CASSVRGLETQYF
TGTGCCAGCAGTGTAAGGGGACTGGAGACCCAGTACTTC
>TRBV2|TRBJ2-2|TRBD1|-
CASKRTGGTGELFF
TGTGCCAGCAAACGGACAGGGGGAACCGGGGAGCTGTTTTTT
>TRBV29-1|TRBJ1-1|-|-
CSVGGEGNTEAFF
TGCAGCGTTGGGGGGGAAGGGAACACTGAAGCTTTCTTT
>TRBV2|TRBJ1-5|TRBD1|-
CASSVTGGPNQPQHF
TGTGCCAGCAGTGTCACAGGGGGCCCGAATCAGCCCCAGCATTTT
>TRBV19|TRBJ2-3|-|-
CASSVRDADTQYF
TGTGCCAGTAGTGTCAGGGATGCAGATACGCAGTATTTT
>TRBV4-1|TRBJ2-2|-|-
CASGGGGRDTGELFF
TGCGCCAGCGGGGGTGGGGGCAGGGACACCGGGGAGCTGTTTTTT
>TRBV18|TRBJ2-5|-|-
CASSPPGARVRETQYF
TGTGCCAGCTCACCACCGGGGGCTAGGGTCCGAGAGACCCAGTACTTC
>TRBV2|TRBJ1-1|TRBD1|few
CASSEAGRTGGMNTEAFF
TGTGCCAGCAGTGAAGCGGGGAGGACAGGCGGGATGAACACTGAAGCTTTCTTT
>TRBV30|TRBJ1-1|-|-
CALPQGNTEAFF
TGTGCCTTGCCGCAGGGGAACACTGAAGCTTTCTTT
>TRBV27|TRBJ1-2|TRBD1|-
CASSPQAGQGYLSNYGYTF
TGTGCCAGCAGTCCCCAAGCGGGACAGGGATATTTGTCTAACTATGGCTACACCTTC
>TRBV14|TRBJ1-2|-|-
CASSEWDNIYGYTF
TGTGCCAGCAGCGAGTGGGACAACATCTATGGCTACACCTTC
>TRBV5-8|TRBJ2-1|TRBD1|-
CASSVGTGVSEQFF
TGTGCCAGCAGCGTCGGGACAGGGGTCAGTGAGCAGTTCTTC
>TRBV20-1|TRBJ2-1|-|-
CSAHHNEQFF
TGCAGTGCTCATCACAATGAGCAGTTCTTC
>TRBV11-3|TRBJ2-5|-|-
CASSPGGTPAETQYF
TGTGCCAGCAGCCCTGGGGGGACTCCGGCGGAGACCCAGTACTTC
>TRBV7-9|TRBJ1-6|-|few
CASSRDSSYNSPLHF
TGTGCCAGCAGTCGCGATTCCTCCTATAATTCACCCCTCCACTTT
>TRBV9|TRBJ1-6|-|-
CASSVATGNSPLHF
TGTGCCAGCAGCGTAGCTACGGGAAATTCACCCCTCCACTTT
>TRBV6-6|TRBJ1-5|-|once
CASRDSNSNQPQHF
TGTGCCAGCAGGGACAGCAATAGCAATCAGCCCCAGCATTTT
>TRBV2|TRBJ2-5|TRBD2|-
CASALEAGVRETQYF
TGTGCCAGCGCCCTGGAAGCGGGGGTCCGGGAGACCCAGTACTTC
>TRBV5-4|TRBJ1-4|-|-
CASSRPEREKLFF
TGTGCCAGCAGCAGGCCGGAGAGGGAAAAACTGTTTTTT
>TRBV5-1|TRBJ2-5|-|-
CASSWQGLQETQYF
TGCGCCAGCAGCTGGCAGGGACTTCAAGAGACCCAGTACTTC
>TRBV5-1|TRBJ1-6|TRBD1|few
CASSLDRGNSPLHF
TGCGCCAGCAGCTTGGACAGGGGTAATTCACCCCTCCACTTT
>TRBV12-5|TRBJ2-5|TRBD2|-
CASGLMGLAGGQETQYF
TGTGCTAGTGGTTTGATGGGACTAGCGGGGGGCCAAGAGACCCAGTACTTC
>TRBV5-1|TRBJ2-5|-|-
CASSLGRETQYF
TGCGCCAGCAGCTTGGGGAGAGAGACCCAGTACTTC
>TRBV5-5|TRBJ1-2|-|-
CASSLGTLQGSGAF
TGTGCCAGCAGCTTGGGGACTCTTCAAGGGTCCGGCGCCTTC